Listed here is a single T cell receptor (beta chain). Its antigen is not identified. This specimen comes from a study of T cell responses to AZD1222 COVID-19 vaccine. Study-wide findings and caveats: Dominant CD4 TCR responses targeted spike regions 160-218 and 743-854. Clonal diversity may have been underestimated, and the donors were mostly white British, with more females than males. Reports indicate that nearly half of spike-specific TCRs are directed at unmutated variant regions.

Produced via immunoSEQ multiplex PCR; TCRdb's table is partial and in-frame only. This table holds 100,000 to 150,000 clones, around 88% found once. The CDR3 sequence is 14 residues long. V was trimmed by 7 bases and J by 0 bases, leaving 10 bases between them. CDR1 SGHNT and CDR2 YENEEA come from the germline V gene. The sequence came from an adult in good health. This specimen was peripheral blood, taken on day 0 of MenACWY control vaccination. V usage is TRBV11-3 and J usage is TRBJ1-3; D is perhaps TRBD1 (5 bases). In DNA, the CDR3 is TGTGCCAGCACCACAGGATTCTCTGGAAACACCATATATTTT. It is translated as CASTTGFSGNTIYF.